This T cell receptor beta chain comes out of a study of blood T cells in healthy people across ages. For the study at large: Capture via template switching afforded approximately one barcoded beta molecule per two T cells.

This clonotype was recorded only once. Its specificity is not known. Study-wide points: Naive CD4+ cells and diversity were both higher in long-lived donors than in aged donors. Donor CMV infection status was unknown, possibly confounding age-related changes in expanded clonotypes.

Trimming took 0 bases from V and 1 from J, leaving 15 bases between them. Germline-derived CDR1 and CDR2 are SEHNR and FQNEAQ (reference sequence). The CDR3 consists of 17 residues. Primers used in a second PCR of roughly 6 to 11 cycles were a sample-barcoded 5' primer and a J-beta primer mix. Each cDNA was tagged by a template-switch adaptor containing 12 random nucleotides. Each CDR3 protein gets one entry after TCRdb re-called the 5' RACE reads with MiXCR. The repertoire holds about 1.4 million distinct CDR3 sequences, with around 59% as singletons. The TCR comes from a man younger than 35 in good health. Sequencing input: blood. This chain connects TRBV7-9 to TRBJ1-1; TRBD1 might be the D (5 bases). The CDR3 is CASSLAVGLRENTEAFF. CDR3 DNA: TGTGCCAGCAGCTTAGCGGTCGGCCTCAGGGAGAACACTGAAGCTTTCTTT. Full variable domain (rest looked up from reference TRBV7-9 and TRBJ1-1): DTGVSQNPRHKITKRGQNVTFRCDPISEHNRLYWYRQTLGQGPEFLTYFQNEAQLEKSRLLSDRFSAERPKGSFSTLEIQRTEQGDSAMYLCASSLAVGLRENTEAFFGQGTRLTVV.